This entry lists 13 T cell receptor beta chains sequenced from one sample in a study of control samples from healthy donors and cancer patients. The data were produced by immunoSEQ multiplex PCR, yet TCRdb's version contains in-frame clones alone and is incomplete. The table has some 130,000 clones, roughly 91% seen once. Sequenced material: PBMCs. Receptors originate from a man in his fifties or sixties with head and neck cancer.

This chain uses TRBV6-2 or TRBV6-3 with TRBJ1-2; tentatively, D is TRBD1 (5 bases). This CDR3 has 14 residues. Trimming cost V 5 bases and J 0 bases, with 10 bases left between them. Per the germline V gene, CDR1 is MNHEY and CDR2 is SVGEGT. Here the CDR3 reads CASSQGRTNYGYTF. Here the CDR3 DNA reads TGTGCCAGCAGTCAGGGACGGACTAACTATGGCTACACCTTC.

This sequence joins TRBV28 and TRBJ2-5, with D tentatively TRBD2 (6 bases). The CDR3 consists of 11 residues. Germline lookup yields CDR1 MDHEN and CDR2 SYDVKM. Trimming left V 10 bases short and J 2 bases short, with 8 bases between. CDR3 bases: TGTGCCATCGGGACTCAAGAGACCCAGTACTTC. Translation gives CAIGTQETQYF.

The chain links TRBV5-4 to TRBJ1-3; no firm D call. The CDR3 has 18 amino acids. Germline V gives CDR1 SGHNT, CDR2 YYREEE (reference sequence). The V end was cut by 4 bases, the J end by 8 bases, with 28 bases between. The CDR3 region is CASSPSPSSLARGDTIYF. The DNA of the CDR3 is TGTGCCAGCAGCCCCTCACCAAGCTCTCTCGCCCGCGGAGACACCATATATTTT.

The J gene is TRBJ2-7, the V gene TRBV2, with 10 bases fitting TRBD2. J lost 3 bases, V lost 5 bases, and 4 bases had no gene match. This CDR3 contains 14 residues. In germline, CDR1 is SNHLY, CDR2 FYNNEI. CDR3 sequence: CASSSGRALYEQYF. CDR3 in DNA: TGTGCCAGCAGTAGCGGGAGGGCCCTCTACGAGCAGTACTTC.

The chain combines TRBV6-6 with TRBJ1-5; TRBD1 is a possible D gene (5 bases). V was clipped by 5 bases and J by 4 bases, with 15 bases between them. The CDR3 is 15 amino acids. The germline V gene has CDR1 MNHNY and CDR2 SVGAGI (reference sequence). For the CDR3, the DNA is TGTGCCAGCAGTCTAAATGGGGCTTCAAATCAGCCCCAGCATTTT. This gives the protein CASSLNGASNQPQHF.

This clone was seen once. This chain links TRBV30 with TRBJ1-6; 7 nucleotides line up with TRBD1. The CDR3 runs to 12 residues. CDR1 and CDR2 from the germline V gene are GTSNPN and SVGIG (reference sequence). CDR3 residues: CAHGTEASPLHF. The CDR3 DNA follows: TGTGCTCACGGGACAGAGGCCTCACCCCTCCACTTT.

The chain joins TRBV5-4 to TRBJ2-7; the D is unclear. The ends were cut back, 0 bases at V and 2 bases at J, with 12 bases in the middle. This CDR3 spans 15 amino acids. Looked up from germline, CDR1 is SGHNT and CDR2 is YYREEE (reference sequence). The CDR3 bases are TGTGCCAGCAGCTTGGATTACTCCGATGCCTACGAGCAGTACTTC. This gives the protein CASSLDYSDAYEQYF.

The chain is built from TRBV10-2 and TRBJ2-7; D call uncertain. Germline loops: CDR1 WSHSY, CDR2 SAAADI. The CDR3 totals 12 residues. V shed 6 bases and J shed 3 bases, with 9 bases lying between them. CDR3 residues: CASRAKGYEQYF. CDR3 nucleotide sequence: TGCGCCAGCAGGGCTAAGGGCTACGAGCAGTACTTC.

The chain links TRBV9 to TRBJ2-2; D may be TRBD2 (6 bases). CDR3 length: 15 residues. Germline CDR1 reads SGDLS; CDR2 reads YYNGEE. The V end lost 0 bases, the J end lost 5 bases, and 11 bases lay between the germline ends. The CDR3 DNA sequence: TGTGCCAGCAGCGTAGGAGTCGCGGGAACCGGGGAGCTGTTTTTT. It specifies CASSVGVAGTGELFF.

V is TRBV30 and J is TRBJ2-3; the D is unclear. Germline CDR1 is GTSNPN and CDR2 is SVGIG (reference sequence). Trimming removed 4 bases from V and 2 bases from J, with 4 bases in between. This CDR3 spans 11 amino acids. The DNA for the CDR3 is TGTGCCTGGACCTTCACAGATACGCAGTATTTT. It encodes CAWTFTDTQYF.

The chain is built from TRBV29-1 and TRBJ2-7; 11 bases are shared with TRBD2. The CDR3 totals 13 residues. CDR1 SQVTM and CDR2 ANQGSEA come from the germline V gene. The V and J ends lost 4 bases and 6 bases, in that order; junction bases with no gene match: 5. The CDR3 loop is CSVVLAGGLEQYF. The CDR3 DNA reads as TGCAGCGTTGTGCTAGCGGGAGGTCTCGAGCAGTACTTC.

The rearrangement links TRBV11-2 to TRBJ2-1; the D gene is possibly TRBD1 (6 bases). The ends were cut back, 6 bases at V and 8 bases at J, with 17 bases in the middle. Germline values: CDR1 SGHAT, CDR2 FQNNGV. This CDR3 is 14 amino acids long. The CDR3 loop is CASSRDTGLHEQFF. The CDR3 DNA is TGTGCCAGCAGTCGGGACACGGGGCTCCATGAGCAGTTCTTC.

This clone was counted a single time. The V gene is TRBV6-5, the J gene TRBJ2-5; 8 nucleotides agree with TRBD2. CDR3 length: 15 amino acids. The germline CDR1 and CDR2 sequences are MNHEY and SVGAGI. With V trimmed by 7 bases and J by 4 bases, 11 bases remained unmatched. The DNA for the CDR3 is TGTGCCAGCACCTTGACGGGAGGGGGTCCAGAGACCCAGTACTTC. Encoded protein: CASTLTGGGPETQYF.